This T cell receptor beta chain was identified during a study of neoadjuvant anti-PD-1 for oral cavity cancer. Method: immunoSEQ multiplex PCR; TCRdb's copy keeps in-frame clones and lacks some. The table includes tens of thousands of clones, around 83% detected once. The trim removed 5 bases at V and 2 bases at J, leaving 7 bases unmatched. CDR3 size: 15 residues. CDR1 and CDR2 from the germline V gene are MNHEY and SVGAGI. Here the sequenced sample was PBMCs, taken before nivolumab (anti-PD-1) treatment. This sequence was found in a person aged 35-79 years with oral cavity squamous cell carcinoma. V and J are TRBV6-5 and TRBJ2-5; 8 bases are a match to TRBD1. The CDR3 spells CASSTRGQGQETQYF. Here the CDR3 DNA reads TGTGCCAGCAGTACTCGAGGACAGGGACAAGAGACCCAGTACTTC.